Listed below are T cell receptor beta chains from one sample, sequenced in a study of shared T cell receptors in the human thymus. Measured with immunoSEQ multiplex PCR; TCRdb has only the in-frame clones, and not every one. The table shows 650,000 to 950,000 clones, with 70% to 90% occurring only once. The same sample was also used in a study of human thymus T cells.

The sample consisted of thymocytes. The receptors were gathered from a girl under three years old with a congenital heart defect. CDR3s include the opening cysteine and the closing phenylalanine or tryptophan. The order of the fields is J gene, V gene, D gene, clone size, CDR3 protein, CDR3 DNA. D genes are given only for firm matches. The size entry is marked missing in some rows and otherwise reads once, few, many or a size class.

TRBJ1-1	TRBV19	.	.	CASSSREGTYTEAFF	TGTGCCAGTAGTTCCCGGGAGGGTACGTACACTGAAGCTTTCTTT
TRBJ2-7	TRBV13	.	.	CASSGPRDFSFSYEQYF	TGTGCCAGCAGCGGACCCCGGGACTTCTCTTTCTCCTACGAGCAGTACTTC
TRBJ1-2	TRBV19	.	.	CASRIHPSRDYGYTF	TGTGCCAGTAGAATCCACCCGAGCCGGGACTATGGCTACACCTTC
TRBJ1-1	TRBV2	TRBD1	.	CASSMDRPSLDTEAFF	TGTGCCAGCAGTATGGACAGGCCGTCTCTGGACACTGAAGCTTTCTTT
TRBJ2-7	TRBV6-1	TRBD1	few	CASSEVDRGEQYF	TGTGCCAGCAGTGAAGTGGACAGGGGAGAGCAGTACTTC
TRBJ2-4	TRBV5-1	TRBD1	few	CASSQGQASGLAKNIQYF	TGCGCCAGCAGCCAAGGACAGGCCTCGGGGCTAGCCAAAAACATTCAGTACTTC
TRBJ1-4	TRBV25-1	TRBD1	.	CASSGVRGRLNEKLFF	TGTGCCAGCAGTGGGGTCAGGGGGCGCCTTAATGAAAAACTGTTTTTT
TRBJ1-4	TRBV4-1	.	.	CASSQRSLGTNEKLFF	TGCGCCAGCAGCCAACGGAGTTTGGGAACTAATGAAAAACTGTTTTTT
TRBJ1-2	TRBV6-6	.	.	CASSYSPQGYNYGYTF	TGTGCCAGCAGTTACTCCCCTCAGGGCTATAACTATGGCTACACCTTC
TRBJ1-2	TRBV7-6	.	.	CASSSGHPDAYGYTF	TGTGCCAGCAGCTCAGGTCACCCTGATGCTTATGGCTACACCTTC
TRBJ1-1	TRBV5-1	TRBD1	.	CASSQQGGAEAFF	TGCGCCAGCAGCCAACAGGGGGGCGCTGAAGCTTTCTTT
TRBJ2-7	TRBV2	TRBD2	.	CASSGGGGPYEQYF	TGTGCCAGCAGTGGGGGCGGGGGACCCTACGAGCAGTACTTC
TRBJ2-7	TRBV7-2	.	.	CASSPHSYEQYF	TGTGCCAGCAGCCCTCACTCATACGAGCAGTACTTC